This record covers a single TCR beta chain. Its antigen is unknown. There are no base qualities to consult, and no much larger clone falls within one base. The CDR3 numbers 15 residues from cysteine through phenylalanine. The read is trimmed to its CDR3 DNA, 45 bases read in frame from base 1. Trimming at the junction amounts to 8 bases on V and 4 bases on J, and the germline ends lie 18 bases apart. Sequences LNHDA (CDR1) and SQIVND (CDR2) are obtained from the germline V gene (reference sequence). The data are from a study of Ad26.COV2.S vaccination and SARS-CoV-2 variants (dated by TCRdb to about 2021). For the study in its entirety: Donors in the vaccine arm were drawn from COV1001, a multicentre, randomized, double-blind, placebo-controlled phase I-IIa trial testing Ad26.COV2.S in healthy adults. Ad26.COV2.S was administered intramuscularly at 5 x 10^10 or 1 x 10^11 viral particles, either as a single shot or as two shots given 56 days apart. TCRbeta repertoire sequencing was used to assess the specificity and breadth of SARS-CoV-2-reactive T cell receptors after Ad26.COV2.S vaccination. A total of 32 samples were included in the TCR-sequenced set, comprising roughly 19 Ad26.COV2.S vaccine recipients, 5 placebo recipients and 8 SARS-CoV-2 convalescent individuals. Participants in the trial were split at random into five groups of five each, receiving low-dose or high-dose Ad26.COV2.S once or twice, or else placebo on both occasions. Throughout the experiments and outcome assessment, investigators stayed blinded to trial group allocation. What the authors observed across the whole study: It was noted by the authors that total T cell responses may have been underestimated by the TCR breadth and depth analyses. Non-spike TCR breadth was comparable between vaccine and placebo recipients, consistent with the vaccine containing only spike. Higher spike-specific TCR breadth was observed in Ad26.COV2.S recipients than in placebo recipients (P = 0.0014). Substantial breadth of spike-specific CD8+ and CD4+ T cell responses was reported after vaccination. The study lacked the statistical power to compare responses across vaccine doses or regimens.

This specimen's treatment or condition label, per the study, means: 15 to 20 received Ad26.COV2.S at low or high dose, single or two shots; 5 received placebo; per-sample allocation not given. Repertoires of vaccine and placebo recipients were sequenced from samples collected on day 63 after the first injection. Cohort 1b enrolled fewer than 30 adults aged 18-55 years at a single site in Boston, USA, between 29 July and 7 August 2020. Ad26.COV2.S was a replication-incompetent adenovirus type 26 vector expressing a prefusion-stabilized SARS-CoV-2 spike protein from the original Wuhan strain. The immunoSEQ Assay was used to sequence TCRbeta CDR3 regions. After extraction, genomic DNA underwent amplification by bias-controlled multiplex PCR, followed by high-throughput sequencing. The published analysis was carried out like this. To quantify the absolute abundance of each unique TCRbeta CDR3 region, sequences were collapsed and filtered. T cell fraction was estimated by normalizing TCRbeta template counts to usable DNA, which was measured by amplifying reference genes present in all nucleated cells. Repertoire TCRs were annotated as SARS-CoV-2-specific by exact matching of V gene, CDR3 amino acid sequence and J gene to a known reactive TCR set. The reference SARS-CoV-2 TCR set was derived from MIRA and filtered for enrichment in COVID-19-positive ImmuneCODE repertoires, a step that removed public or cross-reactive TCRs. Using the MIRA antigens, annotated TCRs were further analysed by specific ORF or by position within an ORF. Breadth was defined as annotated unique rearrangements over total unique productive rearrangements; depth was the summed frequency of those rearrangements. TCR breadth was compared between groups using two-sided Wilcoxon rank-sum tests. Held by TCRdb, this immuneACCESS table contains in-frame sequences only and omits some clones. Under half of the omission traces to an unresolved V gene where checked; the cause of the rest is unknown. The V and J calls and clone size are taken from that table; D and trimming were inferred from the DNA. Present in this sample are about 680,000 clones, 70% to 90% of which were seen just once. The ten largest make up 1.5% of the sample.

The sample consisted of peripheral blood, taken in a trial of Ad26.COV2.S vaccine versus placebo. The rearrangement joined TRBV19 to TRBJ1-5; the D gene is perhaps TRBD1, from 5 matching bases. The source of this sequence is a person between 18 and 65 years old who received the Ad26.COV2.S COVID-19 vaccine or a placebo. CDR3 loop: CASRGLGRENQPQHF. DNA sequence: TGTGCCAGTCGGGGCCTCGGACGGGAAAATCAGCCCCAGCATTTT.